This T cell receptor beta chain was sequenced for a study of T cells in Graves' hyperthyroidism and ophthalmopathy. Study-level findings and limits: The blood repertoire included most of the expanded thyroid clonotypes above 0.001. Ophthalmopathy was model-predicted a median roughly 6.2 months pre-onset.

TCR beta CDR3 regions were amplified from RNA. The HTBI primer set drove a first-round RT-PCR of the TCR CDR3. A single record per CDR3 protein comes from TCRdb applying MiXCR to the multiplex PCR reads. The sample lists about 290,000 distinct CDR3 sequences; about an eighth were seen once. Germline CDR1 reads SEHNR; CDR2 reads FQNEAQ (reference sequence). The CDR3 length is 15 residues. V lost 5 bases and J 0 bases, leaving 11 bases between the germline ends. This clonotype occurred a few times. Its cognate antigen is unknown. The receptor was derived from a woman between 40 and 55 years old with Graves' hyperthyroidism. This rearrangement joins TRBV7-9 to TRBJ1-3, with unresolved D. The specimen was blood. This CDR3 reads CASSARAGSGNTIYF. The CDR3 nucleotides are TGTGCCAGCAGCGCCCGGGCAGGCTCTGGAAACACCATATATTTT. The variable domain in full, with the rest retrieved from reference TRBV7-9 and TRBJ1-3, is DTGVSQNPRHKITKRGQNVTFRCDPISEHNRLYWYRQTLGQGPEFLTYFQNEAQLEKSRLLSDRFSAERPKGSFSTLEIQRTEQGDSAMYLCASSARAGSGNTIYFGEGSWLTVV.